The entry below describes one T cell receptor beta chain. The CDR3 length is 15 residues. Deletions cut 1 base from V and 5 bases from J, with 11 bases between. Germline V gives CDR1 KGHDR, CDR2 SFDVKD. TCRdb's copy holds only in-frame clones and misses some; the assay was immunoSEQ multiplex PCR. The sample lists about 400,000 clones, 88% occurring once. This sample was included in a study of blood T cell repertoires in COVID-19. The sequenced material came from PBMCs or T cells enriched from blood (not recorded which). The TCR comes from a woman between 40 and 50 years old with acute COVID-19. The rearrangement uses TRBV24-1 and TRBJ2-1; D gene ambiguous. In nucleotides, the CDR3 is TGTGCCACCAGTGATTTTGCTAGTCCTCACAATGAGCAGTTCTTC. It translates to CATSDFASPHNEQFF.